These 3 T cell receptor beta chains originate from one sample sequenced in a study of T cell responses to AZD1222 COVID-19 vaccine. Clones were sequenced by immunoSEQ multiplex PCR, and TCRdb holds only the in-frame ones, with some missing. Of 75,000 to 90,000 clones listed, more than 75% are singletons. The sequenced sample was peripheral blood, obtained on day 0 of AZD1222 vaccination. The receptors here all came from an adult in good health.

For the CDR3, the DNA is TGCGCCAGCAGCCGGGACCCGGCTTACAATGAGCAGTTCTTC. Residues: CASSRDPAYNEQFF. This sequence joins TRBV10-1 and TRBJ2-1, with D perhaps given as TRBD1 or TRBD2 (5 bases each). This CDR3 has 14 amino acids. CDR1 is WNHNN and CDR2 is SYGVQD in the germline V gene (reference sequence). The germline V and J ends were trimmed by 6 bases and 4 bases, with 13 bases remaining between them.

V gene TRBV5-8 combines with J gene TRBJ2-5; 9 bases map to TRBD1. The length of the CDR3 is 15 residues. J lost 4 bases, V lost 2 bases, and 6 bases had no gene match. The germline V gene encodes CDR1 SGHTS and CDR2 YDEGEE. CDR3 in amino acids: CASSLQGAKGETQYF. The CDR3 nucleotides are TGTGCCAGCAGCTTACAGGGGGCGAAGGGAGAGACCCAGTACTTC.

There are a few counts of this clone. In nucleotides, the CDR3 is TGTGCCAGCAGCCGGGGGGGCGGTGGGGCCAACGTCCTGACTTTC. Protein product: CASSRGGGGANVLTF. The chain recombines TRBV3-1 (or the pseudogene TRBV3-2) with TRBJ2-6; D might be TRBD2 (7 bases). V was clipped by 4 bases and J by 3 bases, with 10 bases between them. The CDR3 has 15 amino acids. Germline V gives CDR1 LGHDT, CDR2 YNNKEL (reference sequence).